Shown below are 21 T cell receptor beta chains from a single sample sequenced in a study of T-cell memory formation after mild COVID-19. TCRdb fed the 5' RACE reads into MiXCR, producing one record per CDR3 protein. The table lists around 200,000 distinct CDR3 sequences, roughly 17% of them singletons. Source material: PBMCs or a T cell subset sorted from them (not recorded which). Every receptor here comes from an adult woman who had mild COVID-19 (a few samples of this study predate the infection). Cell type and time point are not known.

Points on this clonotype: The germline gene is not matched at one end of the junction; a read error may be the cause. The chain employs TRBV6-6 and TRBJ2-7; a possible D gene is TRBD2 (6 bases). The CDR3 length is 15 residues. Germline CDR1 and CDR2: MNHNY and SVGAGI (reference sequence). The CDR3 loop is CASSRPGRGSSEQYF. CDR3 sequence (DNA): TGTGCCAGCAGTCGCCCTGGTCGGGGGTCCTCCGAGCAGTACTTC.

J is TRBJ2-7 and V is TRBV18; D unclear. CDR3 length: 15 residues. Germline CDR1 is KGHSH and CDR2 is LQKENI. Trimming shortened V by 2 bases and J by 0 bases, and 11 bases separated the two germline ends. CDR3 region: CASSPTRLISYEQYF. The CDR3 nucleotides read TGTGCCAGCTCACCAACGCGACTTATCTCCTACGAGCAGTACTTC.

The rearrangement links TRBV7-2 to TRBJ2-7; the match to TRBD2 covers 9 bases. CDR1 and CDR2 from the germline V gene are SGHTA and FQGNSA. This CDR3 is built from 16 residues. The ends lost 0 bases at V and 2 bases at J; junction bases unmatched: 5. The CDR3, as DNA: TGTGCCAGCAGCTTAGCGGCGGGACTAGCAGCCTACGAGCAGTACTTC. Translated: CASSLAAGLAAYEQYF.

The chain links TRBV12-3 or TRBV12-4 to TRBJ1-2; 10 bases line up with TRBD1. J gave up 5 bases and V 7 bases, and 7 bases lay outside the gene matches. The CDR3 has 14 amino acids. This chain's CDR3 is CASNDRGLFYGYTF. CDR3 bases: TGTGCCAGCAACGACAGGGGGCTTTTTTATGGCTACACCTTC.

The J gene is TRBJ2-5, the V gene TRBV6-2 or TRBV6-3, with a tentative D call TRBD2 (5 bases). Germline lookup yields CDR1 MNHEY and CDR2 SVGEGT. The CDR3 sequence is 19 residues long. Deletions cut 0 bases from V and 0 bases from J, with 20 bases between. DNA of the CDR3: TGTGCCAGCAGTTACTCTCCCTTTGGGAGCGGAACATACCAAGAGACCCAGTACTTC. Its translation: CASSYSPFGSGTYQETQYF.

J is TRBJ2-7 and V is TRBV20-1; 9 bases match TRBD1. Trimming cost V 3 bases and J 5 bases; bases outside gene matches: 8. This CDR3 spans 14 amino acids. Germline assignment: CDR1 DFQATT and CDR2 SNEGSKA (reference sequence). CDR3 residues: CSARWGTGLDEQYF. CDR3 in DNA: TGCAGTGCTAGGTGGGGGACAGGGCTCGACGAGCAGTACTTC.

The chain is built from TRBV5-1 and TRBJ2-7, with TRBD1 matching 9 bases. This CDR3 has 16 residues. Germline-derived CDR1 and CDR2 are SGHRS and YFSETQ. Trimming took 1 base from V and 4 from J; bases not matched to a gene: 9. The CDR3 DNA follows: TGCGCCAGCAGCTTGTCTTCCGGGACAGGGTTTTACGAGCAGTACTTC. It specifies CASSLSSGTGFYEQYF.

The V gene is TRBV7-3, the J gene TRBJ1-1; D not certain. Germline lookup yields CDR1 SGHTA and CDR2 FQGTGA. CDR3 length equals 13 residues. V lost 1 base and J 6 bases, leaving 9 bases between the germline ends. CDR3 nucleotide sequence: TGTGCCAGCAGCTTAAAGGGCAGATCTGAAGCTTTCTTT. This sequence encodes CASSLKGRSEAFF.

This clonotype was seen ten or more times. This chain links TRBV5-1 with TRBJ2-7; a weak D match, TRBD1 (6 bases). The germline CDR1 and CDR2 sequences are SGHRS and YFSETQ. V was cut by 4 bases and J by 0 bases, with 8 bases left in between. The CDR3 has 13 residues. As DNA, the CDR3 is TGCGCCAGCAGCCCAGGGGACTCCTACGAGCAGTACTTC. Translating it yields CASSPGDSYEQYF.

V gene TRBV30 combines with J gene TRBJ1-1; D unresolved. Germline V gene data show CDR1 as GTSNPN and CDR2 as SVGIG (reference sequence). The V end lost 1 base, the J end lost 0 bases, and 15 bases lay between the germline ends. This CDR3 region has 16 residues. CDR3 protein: CAWSGRLRPMNTEAFF. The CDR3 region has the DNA TGTGCCTGGAGTGGACGATTAAGACCTATGAACACTGAAGCTTTCTTT.

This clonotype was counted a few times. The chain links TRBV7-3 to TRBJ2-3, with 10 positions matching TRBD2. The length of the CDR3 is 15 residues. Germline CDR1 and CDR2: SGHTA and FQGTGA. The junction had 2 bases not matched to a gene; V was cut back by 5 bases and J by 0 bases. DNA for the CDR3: TGTGCCAGCAGCCGTAGCGGGGGGAGCACAGATACGCAGTATTTT. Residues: CASSRSGGSTDTQYF.

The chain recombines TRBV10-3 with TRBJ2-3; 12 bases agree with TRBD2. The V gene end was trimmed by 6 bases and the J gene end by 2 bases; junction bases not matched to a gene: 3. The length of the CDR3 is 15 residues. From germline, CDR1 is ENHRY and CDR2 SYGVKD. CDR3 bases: TGTGCCATCAGGGCTAGCGGGAGGGACACAGATACGCAGTATTTT. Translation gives CAIRASGRDTDTQYF.

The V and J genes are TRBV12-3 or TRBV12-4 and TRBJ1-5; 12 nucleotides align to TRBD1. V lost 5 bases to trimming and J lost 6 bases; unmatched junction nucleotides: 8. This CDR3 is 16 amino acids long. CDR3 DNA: TGTGCCAGCAGTCAACACGGGACAGGGGGCGGTCAGCCCCAGCATTTT. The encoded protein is CASSQHGTGGGQPQHF.

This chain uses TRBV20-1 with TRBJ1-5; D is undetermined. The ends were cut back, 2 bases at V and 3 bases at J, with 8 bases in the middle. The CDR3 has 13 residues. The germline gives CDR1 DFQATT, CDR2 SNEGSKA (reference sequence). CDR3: CSARSEANQPQHF. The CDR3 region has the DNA TGCAGTGCTAGATCGGAAGCCAATCAGCCCCAGCATTTT.

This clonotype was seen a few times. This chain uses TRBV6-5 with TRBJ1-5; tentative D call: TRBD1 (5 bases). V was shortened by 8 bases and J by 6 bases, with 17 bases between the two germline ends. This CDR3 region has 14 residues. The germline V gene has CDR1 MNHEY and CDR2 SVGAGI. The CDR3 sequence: CASWSKGRSQPQHF. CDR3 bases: TGTGCCAGCTGGTCAAAGGGACGGTCTCAGCCCCAGCATTTT.

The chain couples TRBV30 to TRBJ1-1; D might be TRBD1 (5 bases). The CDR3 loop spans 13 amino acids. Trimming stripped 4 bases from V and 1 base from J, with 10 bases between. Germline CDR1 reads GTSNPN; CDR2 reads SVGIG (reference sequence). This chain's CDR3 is CAWTVGENTEAFF. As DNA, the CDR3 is TGTGCCTGGACGGTAGGGGAGAACACTGAAGCTTTCTTT.

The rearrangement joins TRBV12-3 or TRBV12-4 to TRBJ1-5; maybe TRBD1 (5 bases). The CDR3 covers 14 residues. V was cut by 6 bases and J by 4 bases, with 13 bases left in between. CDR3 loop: CASSIRAGNQPQHF. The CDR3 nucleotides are TGTGCCAGCAGCATCAGGGCTGGGAATCAGCCCCAGCATTTT.

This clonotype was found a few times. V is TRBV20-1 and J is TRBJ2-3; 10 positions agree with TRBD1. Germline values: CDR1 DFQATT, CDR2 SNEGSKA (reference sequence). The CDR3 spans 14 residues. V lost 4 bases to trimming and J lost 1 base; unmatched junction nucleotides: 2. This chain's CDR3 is CSAKGTGGTDTQYF. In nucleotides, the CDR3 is TGCAGTGCTAAAGGGACAGGGGGCACAGATACGCAGTATTTT.

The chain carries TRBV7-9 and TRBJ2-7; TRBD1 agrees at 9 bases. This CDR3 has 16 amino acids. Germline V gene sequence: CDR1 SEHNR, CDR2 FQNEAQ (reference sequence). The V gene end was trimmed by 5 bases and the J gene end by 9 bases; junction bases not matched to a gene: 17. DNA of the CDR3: TGTGCCAGCAGCAACTCCGGGACAGGGACGATAAAGGGGCAGTACTTC. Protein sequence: CASSNSGTGTIKGQYF.

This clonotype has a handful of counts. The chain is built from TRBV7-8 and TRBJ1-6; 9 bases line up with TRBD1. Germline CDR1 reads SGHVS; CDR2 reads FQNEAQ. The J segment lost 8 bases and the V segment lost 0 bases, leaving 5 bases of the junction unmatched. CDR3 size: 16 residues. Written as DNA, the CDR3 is TGTGCCAGCAGCTTAGCGGGGACAGGGATCGATTCACCCCTCCACTTT. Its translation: CASSLAGTGIDSPLHF.

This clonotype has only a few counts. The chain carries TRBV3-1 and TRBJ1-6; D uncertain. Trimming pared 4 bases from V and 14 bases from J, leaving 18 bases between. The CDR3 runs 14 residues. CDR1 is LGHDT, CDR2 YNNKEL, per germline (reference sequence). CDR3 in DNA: TGTGCCAGCAGCCCGTTGGAGGGCGGAGGGACCCTCCACTTT. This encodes CASSPLEGGGTLHF.